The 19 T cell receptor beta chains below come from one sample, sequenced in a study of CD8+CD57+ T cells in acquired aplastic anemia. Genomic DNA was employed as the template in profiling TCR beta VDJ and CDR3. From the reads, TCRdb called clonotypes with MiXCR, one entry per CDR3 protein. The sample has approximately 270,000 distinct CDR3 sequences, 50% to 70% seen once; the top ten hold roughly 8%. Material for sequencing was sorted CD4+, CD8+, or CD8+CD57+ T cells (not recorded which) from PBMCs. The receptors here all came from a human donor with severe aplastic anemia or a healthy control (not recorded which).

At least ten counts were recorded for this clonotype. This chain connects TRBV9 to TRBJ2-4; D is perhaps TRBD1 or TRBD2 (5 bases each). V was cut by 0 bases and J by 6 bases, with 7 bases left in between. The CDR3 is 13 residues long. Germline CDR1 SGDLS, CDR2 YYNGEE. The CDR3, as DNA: TGTGCCAGCAGCGTAGGAGGGACAAACATTCAGTACTTC. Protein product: CASSVGGTNIQYF.

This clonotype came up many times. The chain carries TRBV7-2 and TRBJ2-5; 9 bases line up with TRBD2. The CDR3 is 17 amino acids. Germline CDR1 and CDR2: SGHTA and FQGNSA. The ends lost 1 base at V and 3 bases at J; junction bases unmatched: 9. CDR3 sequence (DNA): TGTGCCAGCAGCTTAGTAGGAGGGCGGGGGGGAAAAGAGACCCAGTACTTC. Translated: CASSLVGGRGGKETQYF.

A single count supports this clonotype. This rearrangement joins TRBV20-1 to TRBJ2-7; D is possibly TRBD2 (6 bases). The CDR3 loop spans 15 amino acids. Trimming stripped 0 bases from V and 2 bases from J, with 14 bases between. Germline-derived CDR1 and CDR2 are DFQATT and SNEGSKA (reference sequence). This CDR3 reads CSARDSGTAAYEQYF. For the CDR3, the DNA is TGCAGTGCTAGAGATTCCGGGACTGCTGCCTACGAGCAGTACTTC.

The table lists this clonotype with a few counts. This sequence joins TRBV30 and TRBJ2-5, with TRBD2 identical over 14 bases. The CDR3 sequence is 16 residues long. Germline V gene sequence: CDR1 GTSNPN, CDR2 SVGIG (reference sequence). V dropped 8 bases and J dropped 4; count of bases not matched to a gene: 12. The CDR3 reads CASSDSTSGGAETQYF. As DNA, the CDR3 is TGTGCCAGCAGTGACTCGACTAGCGGGGGGGCAGAGACCCAGTACTTC.

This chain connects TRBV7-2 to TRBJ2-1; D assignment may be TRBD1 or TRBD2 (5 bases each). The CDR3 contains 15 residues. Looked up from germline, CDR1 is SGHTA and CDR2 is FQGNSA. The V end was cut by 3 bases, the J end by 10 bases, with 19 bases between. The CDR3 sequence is CASSFAGTPATEQFF. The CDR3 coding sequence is TGTGCCAGCAGCTTCGCCGGGACGCCAGCCACGGAGCAGTTCTTC.

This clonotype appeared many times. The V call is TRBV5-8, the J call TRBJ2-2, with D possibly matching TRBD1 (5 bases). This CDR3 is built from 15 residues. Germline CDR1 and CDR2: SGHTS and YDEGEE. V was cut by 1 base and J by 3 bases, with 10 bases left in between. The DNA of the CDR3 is TGTGCCAGCAGCTTGCAAGGGGCCGACACCGGGGAGCTGTTTTTT. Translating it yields CASSLQGADTGELFF.

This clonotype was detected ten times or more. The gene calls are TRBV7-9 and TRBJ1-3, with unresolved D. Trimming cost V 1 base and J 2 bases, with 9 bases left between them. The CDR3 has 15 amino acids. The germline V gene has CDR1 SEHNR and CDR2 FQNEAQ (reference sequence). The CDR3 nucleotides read TGTGCCAGCAGCTTAGGTCGGGCGGCTGGAAACACCATATATTTT. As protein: CASSLGRAAGNTIYF.

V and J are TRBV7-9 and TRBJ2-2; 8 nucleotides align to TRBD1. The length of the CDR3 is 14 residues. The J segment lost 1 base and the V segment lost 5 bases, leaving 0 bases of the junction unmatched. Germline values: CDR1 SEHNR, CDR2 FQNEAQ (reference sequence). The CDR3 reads CASSTGGNTGELFF. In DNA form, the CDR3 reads TGTGCCAGCAGCACAGGGGGGAACACCGGGGAGCTGTTTTTT.

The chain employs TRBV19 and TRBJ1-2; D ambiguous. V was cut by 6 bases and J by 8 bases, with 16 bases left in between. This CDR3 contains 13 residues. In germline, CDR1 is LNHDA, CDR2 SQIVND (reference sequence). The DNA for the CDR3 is TGTGCCAGTAGCCCTTTCGGGCCGGGAGGCTACACCTTC. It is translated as CASSPFGPGGYTF.

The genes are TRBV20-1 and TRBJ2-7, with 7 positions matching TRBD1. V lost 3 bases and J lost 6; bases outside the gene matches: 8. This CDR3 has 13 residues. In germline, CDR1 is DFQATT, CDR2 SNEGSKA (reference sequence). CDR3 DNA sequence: TGCAGTGCTAGGGCTGGGACAGTGGGCGAGCAGTACTTC. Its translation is CSARAGTVGEQYF.

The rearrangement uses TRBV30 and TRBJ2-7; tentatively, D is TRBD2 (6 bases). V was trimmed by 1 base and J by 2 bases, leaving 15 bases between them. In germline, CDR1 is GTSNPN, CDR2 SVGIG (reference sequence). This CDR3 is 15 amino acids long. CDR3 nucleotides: TGTGCCTGGAGTGGGGGGACTCCTGACCCCTACGAGCAGTACTTC. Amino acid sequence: CAWSGGTPDPYEQYF.

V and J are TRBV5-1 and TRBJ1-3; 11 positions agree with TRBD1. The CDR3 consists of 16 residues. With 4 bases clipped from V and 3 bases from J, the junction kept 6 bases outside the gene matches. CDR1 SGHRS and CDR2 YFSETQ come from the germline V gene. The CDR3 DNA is TGCGCCAGCAGCCACTGGACAGGGGGCGGTGGAAACACCATATATTTT. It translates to CASSHWTGGGGNTIYF.

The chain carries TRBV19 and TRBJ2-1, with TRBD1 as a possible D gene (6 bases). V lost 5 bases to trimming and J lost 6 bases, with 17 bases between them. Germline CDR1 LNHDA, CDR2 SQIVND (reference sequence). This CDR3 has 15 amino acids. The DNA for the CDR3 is TGTGCCAGTAGTCCCCGGGACATATCTTCCAATGAGCAGTTCTTC. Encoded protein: CASSPRDISSNEQFF.

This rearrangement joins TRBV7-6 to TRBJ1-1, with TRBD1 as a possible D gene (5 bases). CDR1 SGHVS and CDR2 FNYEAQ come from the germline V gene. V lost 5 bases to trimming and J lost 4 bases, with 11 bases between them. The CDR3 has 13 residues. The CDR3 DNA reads TGTGCCAGCAGCCAGAGTAGGGGCACTGAAGCTTTCTTT. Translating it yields CASSQSRGTEAFF.

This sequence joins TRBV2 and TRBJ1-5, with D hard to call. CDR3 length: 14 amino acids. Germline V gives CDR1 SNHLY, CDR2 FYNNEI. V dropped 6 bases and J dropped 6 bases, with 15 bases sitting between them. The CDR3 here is CASSAPGFAQPQHF. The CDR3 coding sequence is TGTGCCAGCAGCGCCCCGGGGTTTGCTCAGCCCCAGCATTTT. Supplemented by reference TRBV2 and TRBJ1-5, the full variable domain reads EPEVTQTPSHQVTQMGQEVILRCVPISNHLYFYWYRQILGQKVEFLVSFYNNEISEKSEIFDDQFSVERPDGSNFTLKIRSTKLEDSAMYFCASSAPGFAQPQHFGDGTRLSIL.

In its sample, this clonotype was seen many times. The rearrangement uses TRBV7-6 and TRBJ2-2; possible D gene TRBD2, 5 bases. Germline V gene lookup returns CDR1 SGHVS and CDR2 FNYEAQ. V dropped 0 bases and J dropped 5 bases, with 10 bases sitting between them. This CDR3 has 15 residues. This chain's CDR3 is CASSLAGGQTGELFF. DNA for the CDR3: TGTGCCAGCAGCTTAGCAGGCGGGCAGACCGGGGAGCTGTTTTTT.

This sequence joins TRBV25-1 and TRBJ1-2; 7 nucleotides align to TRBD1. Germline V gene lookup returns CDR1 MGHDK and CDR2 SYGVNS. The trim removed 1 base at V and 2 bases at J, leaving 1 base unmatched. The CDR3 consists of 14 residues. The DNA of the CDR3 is TGTGCCAGCAGTGAATCGGGACAGAACTATGGCTACACCTTC. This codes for CASSESGQNYGYTF.

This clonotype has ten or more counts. The CDR3 loop is CASRAGDRSAQPQHF. DNA of the CDR3: TGTGCCAGCAGGGCCGGGGACAGGTCCGCTCAGCCCCAGCATTTT. V and J are TRBV6-2 or TRBV6-3 and TRBJ1-5, with 8 positions matching TRBD1. The CDR3 totals 15 residues. CDR1 MNHEY and CDR2 SVGEGT come from the germline V gene. V shed 6 bases and J 6 bases; nucleotides not matched to a gene: 10.

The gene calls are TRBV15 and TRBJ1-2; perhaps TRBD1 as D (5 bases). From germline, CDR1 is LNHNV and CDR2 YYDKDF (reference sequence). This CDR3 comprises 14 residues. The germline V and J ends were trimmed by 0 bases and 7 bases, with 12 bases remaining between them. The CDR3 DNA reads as TGTGCCACCAGCAGAGACAGGGAGCAGTTTGGCTACACCTTC. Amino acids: CATSRDREQFGYTF.